This TCR beta chain was retrieved from a study of human T cells and chemical hapten exposure. The study, taken as a whole, reports: Controls had significantly fewer large CDR3 similarity clusters than were formed by expanded TCRs.

A note on this clonotype: The antigen is undetermined.

The CDR3 covers 14 residues. V was cut by 5 bases and J by 4 bases, with 12 bases left in between. Germline values: CDR1 SGHTA, CDR2 FQGNSA. Time point in this sample: patch test 3, about 24 weeks after DPC sensitization. Treatment of the sample: therapeutic diphenylcyclopropenone sensitization with weekly scalp DPC. Venepuncture was done earlier than the placement of each patch test. The library gave individual cDNA molecules unique molecular identifiers. TCRdb redid the calling of the RACE reads with MiXCR, one entry per CDR3 protein. Here the sample spans 190,000 or so distinct CDR3 sequences, about 25% being singletons.

The clonotype was recovered from a woman in her thirties or forties with alopecia areata. Some clones in this sample may be carry-over from other donors' samples. The source material was whole blood, sampled in connection with sensitization to the hapten diphenylcyclopropenone (DPC). This sequence joins TRBV7-2 and TRBJ1-5; D gene unclear. The DNA of the CDR3 is TGTGCCAGCAGCATAATGGGCATTAATCAGCCCCAGCATTTT. It translates to CASSIMGINQPQHF.